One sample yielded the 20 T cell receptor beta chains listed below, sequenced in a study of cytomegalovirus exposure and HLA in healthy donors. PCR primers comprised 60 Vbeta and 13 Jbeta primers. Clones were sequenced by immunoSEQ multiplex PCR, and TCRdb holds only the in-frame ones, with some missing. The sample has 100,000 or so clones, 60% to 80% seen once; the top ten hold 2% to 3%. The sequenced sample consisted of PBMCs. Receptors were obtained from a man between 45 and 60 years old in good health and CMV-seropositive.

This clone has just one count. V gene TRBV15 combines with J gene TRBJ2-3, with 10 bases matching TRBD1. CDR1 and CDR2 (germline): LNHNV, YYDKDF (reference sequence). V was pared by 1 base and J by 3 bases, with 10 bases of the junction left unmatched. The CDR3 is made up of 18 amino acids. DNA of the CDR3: TGTGCCACCAGCAGAGGAGGGGAGACAGGGGGCTCGACAGATACGCAGTATTTT. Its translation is CATSRGGETGGSTDTQYF.

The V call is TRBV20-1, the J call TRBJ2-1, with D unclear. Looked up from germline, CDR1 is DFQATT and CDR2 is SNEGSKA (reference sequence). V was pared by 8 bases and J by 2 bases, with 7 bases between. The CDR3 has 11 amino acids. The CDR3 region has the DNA TGCAGTACTCTCGCCTACAATGAGCAGTTCTTC. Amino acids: CSTLAYNEQFF.

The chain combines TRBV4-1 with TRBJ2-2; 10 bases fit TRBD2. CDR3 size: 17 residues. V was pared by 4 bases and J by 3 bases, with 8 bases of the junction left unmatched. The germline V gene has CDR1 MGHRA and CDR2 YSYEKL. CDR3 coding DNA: TGCGCCAGCAGCCTGGGGCAGCGGGGGGGCGACACCGGGGAGCTGTTTTTT. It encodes CASSLGQRGGDTGELFF.

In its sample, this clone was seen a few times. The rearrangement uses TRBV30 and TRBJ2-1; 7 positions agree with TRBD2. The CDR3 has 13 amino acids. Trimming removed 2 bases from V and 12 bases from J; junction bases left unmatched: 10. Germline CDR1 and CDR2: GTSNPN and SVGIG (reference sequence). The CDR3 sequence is CAWSSGNFVVQFF. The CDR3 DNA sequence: TGTGCCTGGAGTAGCGGGAATTTTGTTGTGCAGTTCTTC.

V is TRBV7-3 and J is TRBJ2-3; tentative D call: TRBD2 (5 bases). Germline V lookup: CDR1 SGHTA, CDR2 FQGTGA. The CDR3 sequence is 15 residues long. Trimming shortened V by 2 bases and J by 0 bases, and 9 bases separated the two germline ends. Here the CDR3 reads CASSLDGVSTDTQYF. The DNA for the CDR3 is TGTGCCAGCAGCTTAGACGGGGTTAGCACAGATACGCAGTATTTT.

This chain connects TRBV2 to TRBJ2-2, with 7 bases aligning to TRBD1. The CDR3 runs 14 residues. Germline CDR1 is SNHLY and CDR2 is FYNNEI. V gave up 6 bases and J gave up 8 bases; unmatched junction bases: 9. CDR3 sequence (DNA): TGTGCCAGCAGGGGCGACAGGGTGGGAGGGGAGCTGTTTTTT. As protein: CASRGDRVGGELFF.

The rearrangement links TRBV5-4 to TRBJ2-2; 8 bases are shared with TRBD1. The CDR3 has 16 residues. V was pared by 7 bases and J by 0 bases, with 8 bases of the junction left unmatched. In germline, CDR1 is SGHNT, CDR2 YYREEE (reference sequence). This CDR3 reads CASQDRDRSNTGELFF. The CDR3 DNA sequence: TGTGCCAGCCAAGACCGGGACAGGTCGAACACCGGGGAGCTGTTTTTT.

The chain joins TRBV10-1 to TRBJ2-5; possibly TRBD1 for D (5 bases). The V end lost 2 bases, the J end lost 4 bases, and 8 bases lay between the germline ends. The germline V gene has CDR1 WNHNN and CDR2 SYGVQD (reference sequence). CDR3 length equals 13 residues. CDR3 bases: TGCGCCAGCAGTGAGCAGGGCAGAGAGACCCAGTACTTC. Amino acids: CASSEQGRETQYF.

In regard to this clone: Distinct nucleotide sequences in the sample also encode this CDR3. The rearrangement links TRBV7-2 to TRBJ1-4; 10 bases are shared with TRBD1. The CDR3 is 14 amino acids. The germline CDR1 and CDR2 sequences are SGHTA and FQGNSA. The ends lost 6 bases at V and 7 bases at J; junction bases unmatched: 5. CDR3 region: CASSRDRGSEKLFF. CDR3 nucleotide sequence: TGTGCCAGCAGTCGGGACAGGGGTTCTGAAAAACTGTTTTTT.

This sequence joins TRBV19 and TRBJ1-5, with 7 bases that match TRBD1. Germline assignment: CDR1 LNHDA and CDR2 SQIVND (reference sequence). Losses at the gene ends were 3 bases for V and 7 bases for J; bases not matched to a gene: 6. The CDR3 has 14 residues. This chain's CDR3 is CASSILTGEQPQHF. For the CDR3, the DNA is TGTGCCAGTAGTATCCTCACAGGGGAGCAGCCCCAGCATTTT.

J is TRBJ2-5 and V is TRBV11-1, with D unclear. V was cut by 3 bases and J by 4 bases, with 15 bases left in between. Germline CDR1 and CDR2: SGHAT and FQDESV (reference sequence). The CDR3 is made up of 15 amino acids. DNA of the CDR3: TGTGCCAGCAGCTTGATCTACGGATCAGGAGAGACCCAGTACTTC. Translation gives CASSLIYGSGETQYF. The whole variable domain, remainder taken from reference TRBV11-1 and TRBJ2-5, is EAEVAQSPRYKITEKSQAVAFWCDPISGHATLYWYRQILGQGPELLVQFQDESVVDDSQLPKDRFSAERLKGVDSTLKIQPAELGDSAMYLCASSLIYGSGETQYFGPGTRLLVL.

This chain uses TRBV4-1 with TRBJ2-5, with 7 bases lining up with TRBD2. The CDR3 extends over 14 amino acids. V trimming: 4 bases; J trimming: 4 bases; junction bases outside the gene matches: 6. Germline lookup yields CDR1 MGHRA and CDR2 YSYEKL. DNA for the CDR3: TGCGCCAGCAGCCGACTCTTAGCGGGAGAGACCCAGTACTTC. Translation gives CASSRLLAGETQYF.

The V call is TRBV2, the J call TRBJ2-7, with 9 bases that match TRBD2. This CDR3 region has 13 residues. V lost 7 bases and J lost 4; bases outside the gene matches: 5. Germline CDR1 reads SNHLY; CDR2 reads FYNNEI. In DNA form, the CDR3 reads TGTGCCAGCAAGGGCGGGAGGGGGTACGAGCAGTACTTC. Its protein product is CASKGGRGYEQYF.

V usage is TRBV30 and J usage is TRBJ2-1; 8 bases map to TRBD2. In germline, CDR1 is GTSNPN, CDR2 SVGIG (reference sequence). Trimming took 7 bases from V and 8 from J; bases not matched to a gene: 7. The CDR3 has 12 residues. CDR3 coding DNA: TGTGCCTCCAGACTAGCGAGGGATGAGCAGTTCTTC. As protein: CASRLARDEQFF.

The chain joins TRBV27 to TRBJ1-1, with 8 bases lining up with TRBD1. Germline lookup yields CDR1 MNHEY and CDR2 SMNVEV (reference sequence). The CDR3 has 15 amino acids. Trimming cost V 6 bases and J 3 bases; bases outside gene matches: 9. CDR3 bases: TGTGCCAGCAGGCCGGAGACAGGGGCGGACACTGAAGCTTTCTTT. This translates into CASRPETGADTEAFF.

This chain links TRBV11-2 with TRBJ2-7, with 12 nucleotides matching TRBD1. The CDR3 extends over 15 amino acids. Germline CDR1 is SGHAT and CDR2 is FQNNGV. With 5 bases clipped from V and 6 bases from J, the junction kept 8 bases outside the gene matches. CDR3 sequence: CASSAGTGGNGEQYF. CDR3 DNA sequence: TGTGCCAGCAGCGCAGGGACAGGGGGCAACGGCGAGCAGTACTTC.

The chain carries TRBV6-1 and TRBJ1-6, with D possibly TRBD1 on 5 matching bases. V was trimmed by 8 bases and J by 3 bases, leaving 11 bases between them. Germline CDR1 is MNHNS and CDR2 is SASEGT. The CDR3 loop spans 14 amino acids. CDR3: CASETTVYNSPLHF. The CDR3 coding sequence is TGTGCCAGCGAGACGACAGTCTATAATTCACCCCTCCACTTT.

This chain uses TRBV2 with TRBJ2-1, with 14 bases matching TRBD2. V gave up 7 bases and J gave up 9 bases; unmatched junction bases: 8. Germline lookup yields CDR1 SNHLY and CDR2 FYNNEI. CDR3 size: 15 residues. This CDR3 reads CASTRLAGGQGEQFF. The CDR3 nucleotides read TGTGCCAGCACAAGACTAGCGGGGGGGCAGGGTGAGCAGTTCTTC.

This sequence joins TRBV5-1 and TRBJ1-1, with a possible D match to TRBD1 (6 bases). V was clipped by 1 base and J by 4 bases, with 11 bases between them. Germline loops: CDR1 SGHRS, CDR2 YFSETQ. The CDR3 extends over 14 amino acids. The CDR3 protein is CASSLTGPSTEAFF. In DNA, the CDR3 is TGCGCCAGCAGCTTGACAGGGCCTAGCACTGAAGCTTTCTTT. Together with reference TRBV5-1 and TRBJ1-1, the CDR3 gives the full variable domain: KAGVTQTPRYLIKTRGQQVTLSCSPISGHRSVSWYQQTPGQGLQFLFEYFSETQRNKGNFPGRFSGRQFSNSRSEMNVSTLELGDSALYLCASSLTGPSTEAFFGQGTRLTVV.

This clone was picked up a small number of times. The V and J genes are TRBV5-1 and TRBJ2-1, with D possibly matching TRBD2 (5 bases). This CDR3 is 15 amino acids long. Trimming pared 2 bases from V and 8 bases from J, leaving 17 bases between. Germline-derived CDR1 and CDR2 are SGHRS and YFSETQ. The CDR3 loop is CASSFALALSHEQFF. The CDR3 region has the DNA TGCGCCAGCAGCTTCGCTTTAGCGCTTTCTCATGAGCAGTTCTTC.